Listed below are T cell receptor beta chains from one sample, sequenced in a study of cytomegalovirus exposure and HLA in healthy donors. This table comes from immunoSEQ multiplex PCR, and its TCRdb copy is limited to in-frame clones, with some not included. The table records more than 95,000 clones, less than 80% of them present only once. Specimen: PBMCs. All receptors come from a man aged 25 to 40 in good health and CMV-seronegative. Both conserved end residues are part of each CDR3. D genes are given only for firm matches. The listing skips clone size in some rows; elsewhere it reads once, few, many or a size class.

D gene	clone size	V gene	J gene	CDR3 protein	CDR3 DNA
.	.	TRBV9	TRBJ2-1	CASSRFHVKAGNEQFF	TGTGCCAGTTCCCGCTTTCATGTTAAGGCGGGCAATGAGCAGTTCTTC
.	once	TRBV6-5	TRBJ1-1	CASSYLQGNTEAFF	TGTGCCAGCAGTTACCTACAGGGGAACACTGAAGCTTTCTTT
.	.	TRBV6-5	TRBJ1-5	CASSYSVAGNQPQHF	TGTGCCAGCAGTTACTCAGTTGCAGGCAATCAGCCCCAGCATTTT
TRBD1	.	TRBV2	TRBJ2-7	CASQQGIYEQYF	TGTGCCAGCCAACAGGGGATCTACGAGCAGTACTTC
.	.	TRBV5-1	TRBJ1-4	CASSFGTNEKLFF	TGCGCCAGCAGTTTCGGAACTAATGAAAAACTGTTTTTT
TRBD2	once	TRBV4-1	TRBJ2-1	CASRNLLAGGRNNEQFF	TGCGCCAGCAGAAACTTACTAGCGGGGGGCCGTAACAATGAGCAGTTCTTC
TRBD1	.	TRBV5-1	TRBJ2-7	CASSWGTGLYEQYF	TGCGCCAGCAGCTGGGGGACAGGACTCTACGAGCAGTACTTC
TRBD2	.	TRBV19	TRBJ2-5	CASSRQLAPQTQYF	TGTGCCAGTAGTAGGCAACTAGCGCCGCAGACCCAGTACTTC
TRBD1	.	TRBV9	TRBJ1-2	CASSLGTGDVRGYTF	TGTGCCAGCAGCTTGGGGACAGGGGATGTCCGTGGCTACACCTTC
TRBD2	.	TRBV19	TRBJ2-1	CASSAGTTNEQFF	TGTGCCAGTAGTGCAGGGACTACCAATGAGCAGTTCTTC
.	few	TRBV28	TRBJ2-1	CASSSTGSSYNEQFF	TGTGCCAGCAGTTCAACAGGGAGCTCCTACAATGAGCAGTTCTTC
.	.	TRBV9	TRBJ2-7	CASSEHGSSYEQYF	TGTGCCAGCAGCGAGCACGGGAGCTCCTACGAGCAGTACTTC
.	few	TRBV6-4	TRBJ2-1	CASSDGLGSNEQFF	TGTGCCAGCAGTGACGGCTTGGGGAGCAATGAGCAGTTCTTC
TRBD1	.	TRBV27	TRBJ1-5	CASTNSQGNQPQHF	TGTGCCAGCACCAACTCACAGGGGAATCAGCCCCAGCATTTT
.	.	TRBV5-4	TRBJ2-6	CASSLSRSGANVLTF	TGTGCCAGCAGCTTGAGCCGGTCTGGGGCCAACGTCCTGACTTTC
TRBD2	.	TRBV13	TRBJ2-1	CASSGGLGPNEQFF	TGTGCCAGCAGCGGGGGACTAGGGCCTAATGAGCAGTTCTTC
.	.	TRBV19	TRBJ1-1	CASSIGGLNTEAFF	TGTGCCAGTAGTATCGGGGGGCTGAACACTGAAGCTTTCTTT
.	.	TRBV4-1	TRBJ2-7	CASSQVLIVRQPRDEQYF	TGCGCCAGCAGCCAAGTGCTAATAGTGCGCCAACCGAGGGACGAGCAGTACTTC
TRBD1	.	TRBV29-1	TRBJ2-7	CSVGPRDRGSYEQYF	TGCAGCGTGGGTCCCCGGGACAGGGGGTCCTACGAGCAGTACTTC
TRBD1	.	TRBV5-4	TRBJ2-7	CASSQQGGRGYEQYF	TGTGCCAGCAGCCAACAGGGGGGTAGAGGCTACGAGCAGTACTTC
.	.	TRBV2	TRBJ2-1	CASSSKLGFYNEQFF	TGTGCCAGCAGTTCAAAGCTGGGCTTTTACAATGAGCAGTTCTTC
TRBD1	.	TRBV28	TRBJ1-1	CASSLNEGQGGTEAFF	TGTGCCAGCAGTTTGAACGAAGGACAGGGAGGTACTGAAGCTTTCTTT
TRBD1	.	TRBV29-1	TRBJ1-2	CSVQTGLGYTF	TGCAGCGTTCAGACAGGGTTAGGCTACACCTTC
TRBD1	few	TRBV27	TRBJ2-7	CASSLTWTGGVYEQYF	TGTGCCAGCAGTTTAACCTGGACAGGGGGGGTCTACGAGCAGTACTTC
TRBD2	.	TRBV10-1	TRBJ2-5	CASSESTGTSGGGQETQYF	TGCGCCAGCAGTGAGTCGACCGGGACTAGCGGGGGGGGCCAAGAGACCCAGTACTTC
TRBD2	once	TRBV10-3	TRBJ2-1	CAISEVAGEYNEQFF	TGTGCCATCAGTGAAGTAGCGGGAGAGTACAATGAGCAGTTCTTC
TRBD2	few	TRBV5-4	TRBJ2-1	CASSDPSSGSLNEQFF	TGTGCCAGCAGCGATCCATCTAGCGGGAGTCTCAATGAGCAGTTCTTC
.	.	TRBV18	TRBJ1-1	CASSQQDGNTEAFF	TGTGCCAGCTCACAACAGGATGGGAACACTGAAGCTTTCTTT
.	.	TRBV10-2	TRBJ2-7	CASTGGRGKSYEQYF	TGCGCCAGCACCGGGGGGCGAGGTAAATCCTACGAGCAGTACTTC
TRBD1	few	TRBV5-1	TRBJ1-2	CASSFGQGVDYGYTF	TGCGCCAGCAGCTTCGGACAGGGGGTAGACTATGGCTACACCTTC
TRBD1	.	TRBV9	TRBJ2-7	CASSKTGDRTYEQYF	TGTGCCAGCAGTAAAACCGGGGACAGGACCTACGAGCAGTACTTC
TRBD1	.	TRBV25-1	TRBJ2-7	CASSENRDRHSYEQYF	TGTGCCAGCAGTGAAAACCGGGACAGGCATTCCTACGAGCAGTACTTC
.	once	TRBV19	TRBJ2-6	CASSMVRGNGANVLTF	TGTGCCAGTAGTATGGTCCGGGGAAATGGGGCCAACGTCCTGACTTTC
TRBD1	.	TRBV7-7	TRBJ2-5	CASADRVQETQYF	TGTGCTAGCGCCGACAGGGTACAAGAGACCCAGTACTTC
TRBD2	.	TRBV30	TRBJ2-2	CAWSGGGYGELFF	TGTGCCTGGAGTGGGGGGGGGTACGGGGAGCTGTTTTTT
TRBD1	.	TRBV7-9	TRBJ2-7	CASSLGTGGHEQYF	TGTGCCAGCAGCTTAGGGACAGGGGGCCACGAGCAGTACTTC
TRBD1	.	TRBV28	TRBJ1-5	CASSWDRDSNQPQHF	TGTGCCAGCAGTTGGGACAGGGATAGCAATCAGCCCCAGCATTTT
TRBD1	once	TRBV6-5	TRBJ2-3	CASSRGQADTQYF	TGTGCCAGCAGTCGAGGACAGGCAGATACGCAGTATTTT
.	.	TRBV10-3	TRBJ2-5	CAISPAREIRETQYF	TGTGCCATCAGCCCGGCCAGGGAAATTCGAGAGACCCAGTACTTC
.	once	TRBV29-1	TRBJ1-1	CSGVSLGGTEAFF	TGCAGCGGAGTAAGTTTGGGGGGCACTGAAGCTTTCTTT
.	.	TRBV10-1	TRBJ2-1	CASSPTGGAYNEQFF	TGCGCCAGCAGTCCCACAGGGGGGGCATACAATGAGCAGTTCTTC